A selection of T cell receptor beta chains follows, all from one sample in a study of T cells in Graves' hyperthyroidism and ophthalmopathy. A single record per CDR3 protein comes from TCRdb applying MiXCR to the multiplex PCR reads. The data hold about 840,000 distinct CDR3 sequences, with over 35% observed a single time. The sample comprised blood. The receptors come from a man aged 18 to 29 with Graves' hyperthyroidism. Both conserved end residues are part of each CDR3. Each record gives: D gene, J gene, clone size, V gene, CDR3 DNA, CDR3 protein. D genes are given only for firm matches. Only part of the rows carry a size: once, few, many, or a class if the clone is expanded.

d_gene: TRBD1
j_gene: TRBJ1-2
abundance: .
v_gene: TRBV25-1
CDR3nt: TGTGCCAGCAGTATCCTAGGACAGGACTATAACTATGGCTACACCTTC
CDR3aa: CASSILGQDYNYGYTF

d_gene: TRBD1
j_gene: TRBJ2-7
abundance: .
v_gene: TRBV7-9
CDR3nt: TGTGCCAGCACACGACAGGGTACTTACGAGCAGTACTTC
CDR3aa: CASTRQGTYEQYF

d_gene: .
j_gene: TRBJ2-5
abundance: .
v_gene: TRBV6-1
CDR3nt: TGTGCCAGCAGACTGACTAGGGCGCAAGAGACCCAGTACTTC
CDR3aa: CASRLTRAQETQYF

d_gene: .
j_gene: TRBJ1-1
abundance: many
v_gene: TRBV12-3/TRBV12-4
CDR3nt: TGTGCCAGCAAGGAGGGGTTATCGAACACTGAAGCTTTCTTT
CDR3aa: CASKEGLSNTEAFF

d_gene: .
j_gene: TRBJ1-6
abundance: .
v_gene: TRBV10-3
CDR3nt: TGTGCCAGCAGGGGTGAGGGCCCCAATACAGGGAATTCACCCCTCCACTTT
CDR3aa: CASRGEGPNTGNSPLHF

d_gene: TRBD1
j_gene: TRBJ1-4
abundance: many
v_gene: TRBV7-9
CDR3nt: TGTGCCAGCAGCGGGGGACAGGGTCATAATGAAAAACTGTTTTTT
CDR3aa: CASSGGQGHNEKLFF

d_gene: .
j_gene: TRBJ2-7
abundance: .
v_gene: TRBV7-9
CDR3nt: TGTGCCAGCAGCCAAACTAACTACGAGCAGTACTTC
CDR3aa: CASSQTNYEQYF

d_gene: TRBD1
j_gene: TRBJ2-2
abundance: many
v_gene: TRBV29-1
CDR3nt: TGCAGCGTTGGGACAGGGGCGACCGGGGAGCTGTTTTTT
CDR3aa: CSVGTGATGELFF

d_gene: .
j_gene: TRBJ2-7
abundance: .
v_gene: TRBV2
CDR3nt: TGTGCCAGCGGTCCTGGGGGGGCAGGGGACTACGAGCAGTACTTC
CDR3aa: CASGPGGAGDYEQYF

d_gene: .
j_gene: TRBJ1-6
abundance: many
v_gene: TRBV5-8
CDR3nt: TGTGCCAGCAGCTTGGTAGACAGACCAAATTCACCCCTCCACTTT
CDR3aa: CASSLVDRPNSPLHF

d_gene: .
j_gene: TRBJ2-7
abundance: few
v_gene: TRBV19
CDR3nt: TGTGCCAGTAGTCCGTCAGGTTCTCGGTTGTTCGAGCAGTACTTC
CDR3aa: CASSPSGSRLFEQYF

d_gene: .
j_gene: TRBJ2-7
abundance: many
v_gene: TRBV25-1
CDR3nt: TGTGCCAGCACCAAAGGGGGCGAGCAGTACTTC
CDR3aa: CASTKGGEQYF

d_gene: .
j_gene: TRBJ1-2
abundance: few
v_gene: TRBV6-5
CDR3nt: TGTGCCAGCAGCCCAGGGTCTTGGGGATACACCTTC
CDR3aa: CASSPGSWGYTF

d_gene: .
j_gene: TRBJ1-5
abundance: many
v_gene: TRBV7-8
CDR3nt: TGTGCCAGCAGCTCCTGGGGGACGGATAATCAGCCCCAGCATTTT
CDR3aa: CASSSWGTDNQPQHF

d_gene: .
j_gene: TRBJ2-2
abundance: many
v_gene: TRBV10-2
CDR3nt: TGCGCCAGCGAGCGGCAGAACACCGGGGAGCTGTTTTTT
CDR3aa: CASERQNTGELFF

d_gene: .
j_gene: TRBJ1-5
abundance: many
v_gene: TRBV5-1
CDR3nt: TGCGCCAGCAGCTTGGTTGAGGGCGGTCAGCCCCAGCATTTT
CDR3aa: CASSLVEGGQPQHF

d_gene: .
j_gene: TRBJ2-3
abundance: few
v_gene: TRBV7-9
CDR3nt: TGTGCCAGCAGCTTAGGGGTTGCGCCCAGCACAGATACGCAGTATTTT
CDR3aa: CASSLGVAPSTDTQYF

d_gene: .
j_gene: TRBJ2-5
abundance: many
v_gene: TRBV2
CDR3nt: TGTGCCAGCTTCGGGGAGACCCAGTACTTC
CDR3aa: CASFGETQYF

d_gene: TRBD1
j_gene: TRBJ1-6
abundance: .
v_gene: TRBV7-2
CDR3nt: TGTGCCAGCAGCCGGACAGGAAACGGATCACCCCTCCACTTT
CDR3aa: CASSRTGNGSPLHF

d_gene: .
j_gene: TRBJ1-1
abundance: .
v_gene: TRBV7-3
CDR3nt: TGTGCCAGCAGCCTCAGTACCGTAGACCCCCCCACTGAAGCTTTCTTT
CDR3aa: CASSLSTVDPPTEAFF

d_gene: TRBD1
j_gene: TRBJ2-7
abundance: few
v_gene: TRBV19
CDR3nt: TGTGCCACCCAGGGGGCATTCTACGAGCAGTACTTC
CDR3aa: CATQGAFYEQYF

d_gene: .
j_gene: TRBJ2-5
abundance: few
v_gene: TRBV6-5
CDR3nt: TGTGCCAGCAGTTCGTATAGGGAGAGGGTGGAGACCCAGTACTTC
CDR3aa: CASSSYRERVETQYF

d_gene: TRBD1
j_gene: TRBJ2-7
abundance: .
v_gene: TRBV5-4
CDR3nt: TGTGCCAGCAGCTATACAGGGGAAACCTACGAGCAGTACTTC
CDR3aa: CASSYTGETYEQYF